This TCR beta chain appears in the sequencing data of a study of blood T cell repertoires in COVID-19. Enrolled through a virtual design, the participants were between roughly 18 and 90 years of age and came from 24 US areas. Some clones are missing from TCRdb's copy, which holds only in-frame ones; the method was immunoSEQ multiplex PCR. Among around 400,000 clones, over 85% were seen once, and the ten largest hold about 1.8%. V was clipped by 1 base and J by 2 bases; unmatched bases: 4. Germline V gene data show CDR1 as MDHEN and CDR2 as SYDVKM. This CDR3 comprises 15 residues. This receptor was obtained from a woman aged 25 to 45 who had recovered from COVID-19. Material: PBMCs or T cells enriched from blood (not recorded which). The chain joins TRBV28 to TRBJ2-7, with 8 bases that match TRBD2. The chain's CDR3 is CASSLLSGGTYEQYF. The CDR3 DNA follows: TGTGCCAGCAGTTTATTATCGGGGGGGACCTACGAGCAGTACTTC.